This T cell receptor (beta chain) comes out of a study of T cells in Graves' hyperthyroidism and ophthalmopathy. Study-wide results and caveats: The majority of expanded thyroid clonotypes above 0.001 also appeared in blood.

Notes on this clonotype: The antigen remains undetermined.

The CDR3 is 15 residues long. Trimming cost V 1 base and J 2 bases; bases outside gene matches: 2. CDR1 is SGDLS and CDR2 is YYNGEE in the germline V gene. TCR beta CDR3 sequences were amplified from RNA transcripts. RT-PCR in the first round (using the HTBI primer set) targeted the TCR CDR3. Each CDR3 protein gets one entry after TCRdb re-called the multiplex PCR reads with MiXCR. The repertoire holds about 600,000 distinct CDR3 sequences, with approximately 15% as singletons. The V call is TRBV9, the J call TRBJ2-3; TRBD2 matches at 9 bases. The receptor's source is a woman in her 50s with Graves' ophthalmopathy. What was sequenced was blood. The CDR3 loop reads CASSVSSGATDTQYF. The DNA for the CDR3 is TGTGCCAGCAGCGTATCTAGCGGGGCCACAGATACGCAGTATTTT.